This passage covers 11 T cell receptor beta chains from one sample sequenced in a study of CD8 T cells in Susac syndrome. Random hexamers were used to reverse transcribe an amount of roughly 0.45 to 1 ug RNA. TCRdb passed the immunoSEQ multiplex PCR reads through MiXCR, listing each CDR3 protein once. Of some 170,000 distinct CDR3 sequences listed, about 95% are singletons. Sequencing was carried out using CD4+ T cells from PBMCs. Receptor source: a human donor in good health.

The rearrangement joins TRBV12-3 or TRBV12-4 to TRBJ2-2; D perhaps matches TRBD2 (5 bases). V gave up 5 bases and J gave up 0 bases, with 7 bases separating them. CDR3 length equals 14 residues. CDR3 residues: CASSRGPNTGELFF. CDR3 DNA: TGTGCCAGCAGTCGCGGGCCGAACACCGGGGAGCTGTTTTTT.

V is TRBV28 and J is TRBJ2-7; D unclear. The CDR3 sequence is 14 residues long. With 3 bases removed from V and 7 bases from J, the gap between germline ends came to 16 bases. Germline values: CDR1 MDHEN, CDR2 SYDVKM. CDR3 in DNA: TGTGCCAGCAGTTTCTCCTTAGTTGCAGAAGAGCAGTACTTC. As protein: CASSFSLVAEEQYF.

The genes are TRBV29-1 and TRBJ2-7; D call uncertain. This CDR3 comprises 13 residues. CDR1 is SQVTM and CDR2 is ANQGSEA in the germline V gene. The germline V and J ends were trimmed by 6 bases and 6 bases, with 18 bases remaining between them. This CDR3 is CSVAPVGSGEQYF. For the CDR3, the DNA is TGCAGCGTAGCACCCGTTGGTTCAGGCGAGCAGTACTTC.

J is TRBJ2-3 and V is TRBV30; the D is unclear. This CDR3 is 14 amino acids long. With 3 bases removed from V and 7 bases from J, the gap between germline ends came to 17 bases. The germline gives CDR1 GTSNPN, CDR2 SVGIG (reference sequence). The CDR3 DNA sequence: TGTGCCTGGAGGACGGCGCGGAGAGGAAATACGCAGTATTTT. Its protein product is CAWRTARRGNTQYF.

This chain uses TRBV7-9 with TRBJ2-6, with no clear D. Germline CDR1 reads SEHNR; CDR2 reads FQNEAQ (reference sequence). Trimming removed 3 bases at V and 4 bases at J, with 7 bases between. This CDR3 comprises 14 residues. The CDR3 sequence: CASSLLFGANVLTF. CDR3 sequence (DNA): TGTGCCAGCAGCTTGCTCTTCGGGGCCAACGTCCTGACTTTC.

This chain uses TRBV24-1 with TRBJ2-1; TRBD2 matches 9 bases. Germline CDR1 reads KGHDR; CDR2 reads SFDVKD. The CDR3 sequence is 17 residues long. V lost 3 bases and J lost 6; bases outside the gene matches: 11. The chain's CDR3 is CATSDATSGSTPNEQFF. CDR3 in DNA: TGTGCCACCAGTGATGCGACTAGCGGCTCAACCCCCAATGAGCAGTTCTTC.

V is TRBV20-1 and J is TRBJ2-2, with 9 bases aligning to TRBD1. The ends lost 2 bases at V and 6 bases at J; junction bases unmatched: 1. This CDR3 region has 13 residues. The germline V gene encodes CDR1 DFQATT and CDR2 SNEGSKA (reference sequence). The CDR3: CSARRQGAGELFF. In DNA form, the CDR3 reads TGCAGTGCTAGAAGACAGGGGGCCGGGGAGCTGTTTTTT.

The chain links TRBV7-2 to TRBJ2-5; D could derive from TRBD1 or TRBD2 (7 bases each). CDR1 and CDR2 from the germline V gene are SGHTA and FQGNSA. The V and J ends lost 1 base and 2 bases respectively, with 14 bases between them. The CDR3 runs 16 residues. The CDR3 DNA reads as TGTGCCAGCAGCTTAGTGTCCAGGGGGGGACAAGAGACCCAGTACTTC. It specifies CASSLVSRGGQETQYF.

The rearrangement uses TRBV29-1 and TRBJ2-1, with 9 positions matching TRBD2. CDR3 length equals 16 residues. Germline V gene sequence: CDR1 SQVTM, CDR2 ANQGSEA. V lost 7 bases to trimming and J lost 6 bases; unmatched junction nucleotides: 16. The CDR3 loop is CSGSGTSRKSFNEQFF. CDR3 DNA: TGCAGCGGTTCCGGGACTAGCAGGAAATCTTTCAATGAGCAGTTCTTC.

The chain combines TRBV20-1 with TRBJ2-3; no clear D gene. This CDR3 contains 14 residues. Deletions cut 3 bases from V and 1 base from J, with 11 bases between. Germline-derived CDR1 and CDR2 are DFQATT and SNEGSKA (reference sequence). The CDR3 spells CSASSRGRTDTQYF. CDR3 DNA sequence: TGCAGTGCTAGTTCTCGTGGCCGCACAGATACGCAGTATTTT.

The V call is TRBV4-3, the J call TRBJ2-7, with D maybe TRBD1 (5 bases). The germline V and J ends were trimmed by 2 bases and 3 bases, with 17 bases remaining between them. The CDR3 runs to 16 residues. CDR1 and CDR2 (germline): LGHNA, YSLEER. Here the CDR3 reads CASSQSLTAYLYEQYF. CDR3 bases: TGCGCCAGCAGCCAATCTCTGACAGCCTATCTCTACGAGCAGTACTTC.